A selection of T cell receptor beta chains follows, all from one sample in a study of shared clonotypes between healthy human individuals. This table comes from immunoSEQ multiplex PCR, and its TCRdb copy is limited to in-frame clones, with some not included. The data hold about 490,000 clones, with more than 65% observed a single time. The sample taken for sequencing was PBMCs. The receptors come from a middle-aged woman in good health. Some clones in this sample may be carry-over from other donors' samples. The CDR3 runs from the conserved cysteine through the conserved F or W. The D gene is left open where the match is weak. Some rows have no size entry. The others give once, few or many, or a class for an expanded clone.

clone size: .; J gene: TRBJ1-1; V gene: TRBV7-3; D gene: .; CDR3 protein: CASSPVGSSKTEAFF; CDR3 DNA: TGTGCCAGCAGCCCTGTCGGCTCCTCGAAGACTGAAGCTTTCTTT
clone size: .; J gene: TRBJ1-1; V gene: TRBV6-6; D gene: .; CDR3 protein: CASSYFEGSDTEAFF; CDR3 DNA: TGTGCCAGCAGTTACTTTGAAGGGTCGGACACTGAAGCTTTCTTT
clone size: .; J gene: TRBJ1-3; V gene: TRBV6-1; D gene: .; CDR3 protein: CASSEVGEAGNTIYF; CDR3 DNA: TGTGCCAGCAGTGAGGTAGGCGAGGCTGGAAACACCATATATTTT
clone size: .; J gene: TRBJ2-5; V gene: TRBV14; D gene: TRBD2; CDR3 protein: CASSQGAGVGETQYF; CDR3 DNA: TGTGCCAGCAGCCAAGGAGCGGGAGTAGGAGAGACCCAGTACTTC
clone size: .; J gene: TRBJ2-7; V gene: TRBV29-1; D gene: TRBD1; CDR3 protein: CSVNLGQGYEQYF; CDR3 DNA: TGCAGCGTGAACTTGGGACAGGGATACGAGCAGTACTTC
clone size: .; J gene: TRBJ2-3; V gene: TRBV7-9; D gene: .; CDR3 protein: CASSPGRSPGTDTQYF; CDR3 DNA: TGTGCCAGCAGCCCAGGCCGTTCCCCTGGCACAGATACGCAGTATTTT
clone size: once; J gene: TRBJ1-4; V gene: TRBV19; D gene: TRBD1; CDR3 protein: CASEDRDFEKLFF; CDR3 DNA: TGTGCCAGTGAGGACAGGGACTTCGAAAAACTGTTTTTT
clone size: .; J gene: TRBJ2-4; V gene: TRBV14; D gene: TRBD2; CDR3 protein: CASSPTSEGNIQYF; CDR3 DNA: TGTGCCAGCAGCCCTACTAGCGAGGGAAACATTCAGTACTTC
clone size: .; J gene: TRBJ1-2; V gene: TRBV11-3; D gene: .; CDR3 protein: CASSLGSWGGYTF; CDR3 DNA: TGTGCCAGCAGCTTAGGATCTTGGGGAGGCTACACCTTC
clone size: .; J gene: TRBJ1-1; V gene: TRBV10-3; D gene: TRBD1; CDR3 protein: CAISPTGGEAFF; CDR3 DNA: TGTGCCATCAGCCCGACAGGGGGTGAAGCTTTCTTT
clone size: .; J gene: TRBJ2-7; V gene: TRBV5-1; D gene: TRBD2; CDR3 protein: CASSPKAGGGYEQYF; CDR3 DNA: TGCGCCAGCAGCCCAAAAGCGGGAGGCGGGTACGAGCAGTACTTC
clone size: .; J gene: TRBJ2-7; V gene: TRBV4-1; D gene: TRBD1; CDR3 protein: CASSQGARDRAHEQYF; CDR3 DNA: TGCGCCAGCAGCCAAGGAGCCCGGGACAGGGCACACGAGCAGTACTTC
clone size: .; J gene: TRBJ1-5; V gene: TRBV11-2; D gene: .; CDR3 protein: CASSPRGDQPQHF; CDR3 DNA: TGTGCCAGCAGCCCCCGAGGGGATCAGCCCCAGCATTTT
clone size: .; J gene: TRBJ2-7; V gene: TRBV30; D gene: .; CDR3 protein: CAWRNRASYEQYF; CDR3 DNA: TGTGCCTGGAGGAACAGGGCTTCGTACGAGCAGTACTTC
clone size: .; J gene: TRBJ2-7; V gene: TRBV7-2; D gene: .; CDR3 protein: CASSLAQGKYEQYF; CDR3 DNA: TGTGCCAGCAGCTTAGCTCAAGGGAAGTACGAGCAGTACTTC
clone size: .; J gene: TRBJ2-7; V gene: TRBV11-2; D gene: .; CDR3 protein: CASSLIGTSSYEQYF; CDR3 DNA: TGTGCCAGCAGCTTAATAGGCACTAGCTCCTACGAGCAGTACTTC
clone size: .; J gene: TRBJ1-3; V gene: TRBV19; D gene: TRBD1; CDR3 protein: CASSIELLDRGGNTIYF; CDR3 DNA: TGTGCCAGTAGTATAGAGTTATTGGACAGGGGAGGAAACACCATATATTTT
clone size: .; J gene: TRBJ1-1; V gene: TRBV10-2; D gene: TRBD1; CDR3 protein: CASGTGRTEAFF; CDR3 DNA: TGCGCCAGCGGGACAGGGAGAACTGAAGCTTTCTTT
clone size: .; J gene: TRBJ1-5; V gene: TRBV27; D gene: .; CDR3 protein: CASSLSGQQQPQHF; CDR3 DNA: TGTGCCAGCAGTTTATCTGGGCAGCAGCAGCCCCAGCATTTT
clone size: .; J gene: TRBJ2-2; V gene: TRBV5-1; D gene: .; CDR3 protein: CASSLAAAPNTGELFF; CDR3 DNA: TGCGCCAGCAGCTTGGCGGCGGCTCCGAACACCGGGGAGCTGTTTTTT
clone size: .; J gene: TRBJ2-7; V gene: TRBV20-1; D gene: .; CDR3 protein: CSAPLGEQYF; CDR3 DNA: TGCAGTGCCCCTTTAGGCGAGCAGTACTTC
clone size: .; J gene: TRBJ2-1; V gene: TRBV14; D gene: .; CDR3 protein: CASSRLQGLLNEQFF; CDR3 DNA: TGTGCCAGCAGCCGCTTACAGGGACTCCTCAATGAGCAGTTCTTC
clone size: .; J gene: TRBJ1-2; V gene: TRBV28; D gene: TRBD1; CDR3 protein: CASSSPYRGADGYTF; CDR3 DNA: TGTGCCAGCAGCTCCCCTTACAGGGGGGCGGATGGCTACACCTTC
clone size: .; J gene: TRBJ2-1; V gene: TRBV19; D gene: TRBD2; CDR3 protein: CASTRDYPGSRGSYNEQFF; CDR3 DNA: TGTGCCAGTACCCGGGACTACCCCGGGAGTAGGGGCTCCTACAATGAGCAGTTCTTC
clone size: .; J gene: TRBJ2-5; V gene: TRBV29-1; D gene: TRBD2; CDR3 protein: CSVLLAGDRETQYF; CDR3 DNA: TGCAGCGTTCTACTAGCGGGTGATCGGGAGACCCAGTACTTC
clone size: few; J gene: TRBJ1-1; V gene: TRBV6-6; D gene: .; CDR3 protein: CASRWGGNTEAFF; CDR3 DNA: TGTGCCAGCAGGTGGGGGGGCAACACTGAAGCTTTCTTT
clone size: .; J gene: TRBJ2-5; V gene: TRBV10-1; D gene: .; CDR3 protein: CASSQGVEETQYF; CDR3 DNA: TGCGCCAGCAGTCAAGGGGTGGAGGAGACCCAGTACTTC
clone size: .; J gene: TRBJ1-2; V gene: TRBV27; D gene: .; CDR3 protein: CASTAADTF; CDR3 DNA: TGTGCCAGCACAGCAGCGGACACCTTC
clone size: .; J gene: TRBJ2-7; V gene: TRBV7-2; D gene: .; CDR3 protein: CASTRWASYEQYF; CDR3 DNA: TGTGCCTCCACCCGCTGGGCGAGCTACGAGCAGTACTTC
clone size: .; J gene: TRBJ2-5; V gene: TRBV28; D gene: .; CDR3 protein: CASSFSGPQETQYF; CDR3 DNA: TGTGCCAGCAGTTTTTCGGGCCCCCAAGAGACCCAGTACTTC
clone size: .; J gene: TRBJ1-5; V gene: TRBV10-3; D gene: .; CDR3 protein: CAISEQGGNQPQHF; CDR3 DNA: TGTGCCATCAGTGAGCAAGGGGGCAATCAGCCCCAGCATTTT
clone size: few; J gene: TRBJ2-6; V gene: TRBV19; D gene: TRBD1; CDR3 protein: CASKTTGGVFWSGANVLTF; CDR3 DNA: TGTGCCAGTAAAACCACAGGGGGCGTTTTTTGGTCTGGGGCCAACGTCCTGACTTTC
clone size: .; J gene: TRBJ2-2; V gene: TRBV6-5; D gene: .; CDR3 protein: CASRSPTESTGELFF; CDR3 DNA: TGTGCCAGCAGGTCGCCGACAGAAAGCACCGGGGAGCTGTTTTTT
clone size: .; J gene: TRBJ2-2; V gene: TRBV29-1; D gene: .; CDR3 protein: CSVGVTGELFF; CDR3 DNA: TGCAGCGTTGGGGTGACCGGGGAGCTGTTTTTT
clone size: .; J gene: TRBJ2-1; V gene: TRBV9; D gene: .; CDR3 protein: CASSSSGVSYNEQFF; CDR3 DNA: TGTGCCAGCAGCTCCAGCGGAGTCTCCTACAATGAGCAGTTCTTC
clone size: .; J gene: TRBJ1-2; V gene: TRBV28; D gene: .; CDR3 protein: CASQAGGGYTF; CDR3 DNA: TGTGCCAGCCAAGCGGGGGGTGGCTACACCTTC
clone size: .; J gene: TRBJ2-1; V gene: TRBV11-3; D gene: .; CDR3 protein: CALTWNEQFF; CDR3 DNA: TGTGCCCTAACTTGGAATGAGCAGTTCTTC
clone size: .; J gene: TRBJ1-1; V gene: TRBV10-3; D gene: .; CDR3 protein: CAISEWSGDTEAFF; CDR3 DNA: TGTGCCATCAGTGAGTGGTCAGGGGACACTGAAGCTTTCTTT
clone size: once; J gene: TRBJ1-1; V gene: TRBV7-9; D gene: .; CDR3 protein: CASSPFTGNTEAFF; CDR3 DNA: TGTGCCAGCAGCCCCTTCACAGGGAACACTGAAGCTTTCTTT
clone size: .; J gene: TRBJ2-3; V gene: TRBV11-3; D gene: TRBD1; CDR3 protein: CASSPGQGLADTQYF; CDR3 DNA: TGTGCCAGCAGCCCAGGACAGGGGCTGGCAGATACGCAGTATTTT
clone size: .; J gene: TRBJ1-2; V gene: TRBV6-5; D gene: TRBD1; CDR3 protein: CASSRQGMDYGYTF; CDR3 DNA: TGTGCCAGCAGTCGACAGGGGATGGACTATGGCTACACCTTC
clone size: .; J gene: TRBJ1-2; V gene: TRBV27; D gene: .; CDR3 protein: CASSSRGSYGYTF; CDR3 DNA: TGTGCCAGCAGTTCGCGGGGGTCCTATGGCTACACCTTC
clone size: .; J gene: TRBJ1-5; V gene: TRBV30; D gene: .; CDR3 protein: CAWYLFRDYSNQPQHF; CDR3 DNA: TGTGCCTGGTACCTCTTCAGGGACTATAGCAATCAGCCCCAGCATTTT
clone size: .; J gene: TRBJ1-4; V gene: TRBV7-2; D gene: TRBD1; CDR3 protein: CASSPHRGPEEKLFF; CDR3 DNA: TGTGCCAGCAGCCCCCACAGGGGGCCGGAAGAAAAACTGTTTTTT
clone size: .; J gene: TRBJ1-4; V gene: TRBV7-9; D gene: .; CDR3 protein: CATQTVNEKLFF; CDR3 DNA: TGTGCCACCCAGACCGTCAATGAAAAACTGTTTTTT
clone size: .; J gene: TRBJ1-5; V gene: TRBV28; D gene: .; CDR3 protein: CASSPRGGWNQPQHF; CDR3 DNA: TGTGCCAGCAGTCCTAGGGGGGGTTGGAATCAGCCCCAGCATTTT
clone size: .; J gene: TRBJ2-4; V gene: TRBV6-1; D gene: TRBD1; CDR3 protein: CASSEGRGIAKNIQYF; CDR3 DNA: TGTGCCAGCAGTGAAGGCAGGGGGATCGCCAAAAACATTCAGTACTTC
clone size: .; J gene: TRBJ2-3; V gene: TRBV6-1; D gene: TRBD2; CDR3 protein: CASSESGGGTDTQYF; CDR3 DNA: TGTGCCAGCAGTGAATCCGGGGGGGGCACAGATACGCAGTATTTT
clone size: .; J gene: TRBJ2-5; V gene: TRBV11-2; D gene: .; CDR3 protein: CASSGTPDPPGETQYF; CDR3 DNA: TGTGCCAGCAGCGGCACACCAGACCCACCGGGGGAGACCCAGTACTTC